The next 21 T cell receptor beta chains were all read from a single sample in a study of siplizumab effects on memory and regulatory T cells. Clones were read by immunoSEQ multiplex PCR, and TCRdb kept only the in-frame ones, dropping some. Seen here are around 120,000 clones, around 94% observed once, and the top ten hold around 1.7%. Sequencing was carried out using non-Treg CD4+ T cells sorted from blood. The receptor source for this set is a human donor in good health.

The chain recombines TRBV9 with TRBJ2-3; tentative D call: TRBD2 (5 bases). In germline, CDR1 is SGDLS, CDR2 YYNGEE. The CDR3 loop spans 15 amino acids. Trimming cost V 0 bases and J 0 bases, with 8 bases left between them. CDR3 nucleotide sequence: TGTGCCAGCAGCGTAGGGACTGGTAGCACAGATACGCAGTATTTT. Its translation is CASSVGTGSTDTQYF.

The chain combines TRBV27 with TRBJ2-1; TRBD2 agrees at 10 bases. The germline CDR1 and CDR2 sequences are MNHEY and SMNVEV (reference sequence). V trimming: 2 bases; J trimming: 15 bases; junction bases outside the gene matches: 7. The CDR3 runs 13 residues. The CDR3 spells CASSLTSSGSWFF. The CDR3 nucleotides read TGTGCCAGCAGTTTAACGTCTAGCGGGAGTTGGTTCTTC.

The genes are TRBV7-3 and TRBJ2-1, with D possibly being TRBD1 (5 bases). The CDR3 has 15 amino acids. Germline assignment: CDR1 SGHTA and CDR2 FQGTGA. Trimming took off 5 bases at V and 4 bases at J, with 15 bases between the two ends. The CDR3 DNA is TGTGCCAGCAGCCCAGGTGGTCCAGGGTACAATGAGCAGTTCTTC. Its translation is CASSPGGPGYNEQFF. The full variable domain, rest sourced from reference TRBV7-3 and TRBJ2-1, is GAGVSQTPSNKVTEKGKYVELRCDPISGHTALYWYRQSLGQGPEFLIYFQGTGAADDSGLPNDRFFAVRPEGSVSTLKIQRTERGDSAVYLCASSPGGPGYNEQFFGPGTRLTVL.

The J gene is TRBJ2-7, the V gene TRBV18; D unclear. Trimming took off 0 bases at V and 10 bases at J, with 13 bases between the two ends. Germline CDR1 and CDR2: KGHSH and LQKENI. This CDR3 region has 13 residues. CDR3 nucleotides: TGTGCCAGCTCACCACCGGACGTACGGAATCAGTACTTC. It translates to CASSPPDVRNQYF.

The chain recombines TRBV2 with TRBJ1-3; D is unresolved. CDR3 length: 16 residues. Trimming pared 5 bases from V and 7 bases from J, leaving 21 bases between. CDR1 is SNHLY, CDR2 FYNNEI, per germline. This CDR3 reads CASSPNPGRVGNTIYF. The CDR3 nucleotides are TGTGCCAGCAGTCCTAACCCCGGGAGAGTGGGGAACACCATATATTTT.

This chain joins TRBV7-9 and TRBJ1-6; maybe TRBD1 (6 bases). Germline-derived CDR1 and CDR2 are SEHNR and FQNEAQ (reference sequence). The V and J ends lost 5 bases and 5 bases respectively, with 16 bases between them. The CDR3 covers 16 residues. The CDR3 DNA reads TGTGCCAGCAGCCCCGTTTGGGCAGGGGATAATTCACCCCTCCACTTT. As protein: CASSPVWAGDNSPLHF.

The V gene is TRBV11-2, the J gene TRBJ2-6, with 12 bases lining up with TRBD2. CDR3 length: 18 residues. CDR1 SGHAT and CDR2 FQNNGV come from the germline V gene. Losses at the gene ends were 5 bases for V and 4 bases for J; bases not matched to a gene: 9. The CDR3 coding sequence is TGTGCCAGCAGCCCCCGGACTAGCGGGATTACGGGGGCCAACGTCCTGACTTTC. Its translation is CASSPRTSGITGANVLTF.

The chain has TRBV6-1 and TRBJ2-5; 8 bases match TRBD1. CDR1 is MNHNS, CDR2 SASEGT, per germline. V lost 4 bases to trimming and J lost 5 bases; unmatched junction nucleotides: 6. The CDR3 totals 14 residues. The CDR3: CASSGQGPQETQYF. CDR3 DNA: TGTGCCAGCAGTGGACAGGGGCCCCAGGAGACCCAGTACTTC.

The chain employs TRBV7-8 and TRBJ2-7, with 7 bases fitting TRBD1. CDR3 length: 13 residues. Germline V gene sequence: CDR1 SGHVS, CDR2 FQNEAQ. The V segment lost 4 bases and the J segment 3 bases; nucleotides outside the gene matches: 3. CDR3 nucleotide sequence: TGTGCCAGCAGCTCCAGGACAGGCTACGAGCAGTACTTC. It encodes CASSSRTGYEQYF.

The CDR3 sequence is CASSFRFRREGKDTQYF. The CDR3 region has the DNA TGTGCCAGCAGTTTTAGGTTCAGGCGGGAGGGTAAAGATACGCAGTATTTT. The chain employs TRBV28 and TRBJ2-3; TRBD2 matches 9 bases. This CDR3 contains 17 residues. Germline-derived CDR1 and CDR2 are MDHEN and SYDVKM. The ends lost 3 bases at V and 5 bases at J; junction bases unmatched: 12.

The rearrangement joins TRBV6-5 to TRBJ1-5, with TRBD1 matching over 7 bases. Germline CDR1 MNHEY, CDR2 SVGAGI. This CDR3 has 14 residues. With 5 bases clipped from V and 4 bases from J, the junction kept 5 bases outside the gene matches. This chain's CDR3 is CASSRDRRNQPQHF. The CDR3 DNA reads TGTGCCAGCAGTCGGGACAGAAGAAATCAGCCCCAGCATTTT.

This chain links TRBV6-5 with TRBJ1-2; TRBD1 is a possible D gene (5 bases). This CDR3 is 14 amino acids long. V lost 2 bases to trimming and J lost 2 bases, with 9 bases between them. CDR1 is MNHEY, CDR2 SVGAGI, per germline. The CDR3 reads CASSYAGTNYGYTF. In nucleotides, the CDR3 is TGTGCCAGCAGTTACGCAGGGACCAACTATGGCTACACCTTC.

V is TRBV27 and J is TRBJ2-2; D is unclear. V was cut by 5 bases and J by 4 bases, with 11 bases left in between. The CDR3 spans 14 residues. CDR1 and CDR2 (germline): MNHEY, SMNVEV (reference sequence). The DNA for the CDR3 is TGTGCCAGCAGTAGTCCACAGCGCACCGGGGAGCTGTTTTTT. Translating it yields CASSSPQRTGELFF.

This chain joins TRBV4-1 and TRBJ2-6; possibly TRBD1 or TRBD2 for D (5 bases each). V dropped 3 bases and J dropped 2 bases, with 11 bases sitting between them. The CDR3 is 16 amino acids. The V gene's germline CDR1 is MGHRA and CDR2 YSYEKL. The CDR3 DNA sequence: TGCGCCAGCAGCCAGGGACGACAGACTGGGGCCAACGTCCTGACTTTC. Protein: CASSQGRQTGANVLTF.

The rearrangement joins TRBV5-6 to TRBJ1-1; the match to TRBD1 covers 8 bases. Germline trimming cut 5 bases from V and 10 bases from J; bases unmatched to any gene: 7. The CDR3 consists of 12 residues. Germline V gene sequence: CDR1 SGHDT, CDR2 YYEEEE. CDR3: CASSFTGGAAFF. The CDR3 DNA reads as TGTGCCAGCAGTTTCACAGGGGGTGCAGCTTTCTTT.

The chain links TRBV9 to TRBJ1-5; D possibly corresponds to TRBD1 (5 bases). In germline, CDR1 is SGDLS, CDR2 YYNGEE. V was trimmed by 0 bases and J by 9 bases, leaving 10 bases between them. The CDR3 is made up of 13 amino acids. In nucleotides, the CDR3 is TGTGCCAGCAGCGTAGCGGTTCAGGGGCCCCAGCATTTT. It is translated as CASSVAVQGPQHF.

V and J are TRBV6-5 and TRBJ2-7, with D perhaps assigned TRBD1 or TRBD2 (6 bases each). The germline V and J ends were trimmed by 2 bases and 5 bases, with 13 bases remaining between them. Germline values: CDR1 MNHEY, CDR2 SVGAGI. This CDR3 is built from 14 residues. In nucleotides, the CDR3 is TGTGCCAGCAGTTACGGTGGGGGGCCTGACGAGCAGTACTTC. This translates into CASSYGGGPDEQYF.

The CDR3 loop reads CASSPRTGGGETQYF. CDR3 bases: TGTGCCAGCAGCCCCCGGACAGGGGGAGGAGAGACCCAGTACTTC. V usage is TRBV11-3 and J usage is TRBJ2-5; 10 bases are shared with TRBD1. Germline CDR1 SGHNT, CDR2 YENEEA. The V gene end was trimmed by 5 bases and the J gene end by 4 bases; junction bases not matched to a gene: 7. The CDR3 runs 15 residues.

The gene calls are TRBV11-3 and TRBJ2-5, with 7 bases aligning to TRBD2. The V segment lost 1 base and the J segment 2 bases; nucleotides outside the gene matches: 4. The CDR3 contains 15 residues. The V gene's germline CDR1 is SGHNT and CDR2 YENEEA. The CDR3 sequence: CASSLVSRGQETQYF. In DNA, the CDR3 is TGTGCCAGCAGCTTAGTGTCGCGGGGGCAAGAGACCCAGTACTTC. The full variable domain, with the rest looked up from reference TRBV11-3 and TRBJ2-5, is EAGVVQSPRYKIIEKKQPVAFWCNPISGHNTLYWYLQNLGQGPELLIRYENEEAVDDSQLPKDRFSAERLKGVDSTLKIQPAELGDSAVYLCASSLVSRGQETQYFGPGTRLLVL.

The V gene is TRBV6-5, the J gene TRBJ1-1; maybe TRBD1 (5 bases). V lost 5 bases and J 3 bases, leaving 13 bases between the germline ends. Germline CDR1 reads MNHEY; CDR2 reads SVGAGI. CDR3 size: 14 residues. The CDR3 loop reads CASSPLRGDTEAFF. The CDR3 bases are TGTGCCAGCAGTCCCCTCCGGGGCGACACTGAAGCTTTCTTT.

CDR3 protein: CASSYSYRGDYGYTF. CDR3 nucleotide sequence: TGTGCCAGCAGTTACTCATACAGGGGCGACTATGGCTACACCTTC. The chain has TRBV6-5 and TRBJ1-2, with TRBD1 matching 7 bases. CDR1 is MNHEY, CDR2 SVGAGI, per germline. The ends lost 0 bases at V and 3 bases at J; junction bases unmatched: 4. The CDR3 has 15 residues.